The 6 T cell receptor beta chains presented below share a single source sample, sequenced in a study of blood T cell repertoires in COVID-19. Only in-frame clones appear in the TCRdb table, and some are missing; sequencing was by immunoSEQ multiplex PCR. The sample includes about 220,000 clones, 83% of them seen just once. The sample comprised PBMCs or T cells enriched from blood (not recorded which). These receptors came from a woman aged 45-65 years who had been exposed to COVID-19.

This clone occurred once. The gene calls are TRBV15 and TRBJ2-7; 8 nucleotides align to TRBD2. Trimming removed 3 bases from V and 2 bases from J; junction bases left unmatched: 3. Germline CDR1 LNHNV, CDR2 YYDKDF (reference sequence). This CDR3 comprises 14 residues. CDR3 in DNA: TGTGCCACCAGCAGTCAGCGGGGGCCCTACGAGCAGTACTTC. This gives the protein CATSSQRGPYEQYF.

The chain combines TRBV5-4 with TRBJ1-3, with D maybe TRBD1 (6 bases). The germline V gene encodes CDR1 SGHNT and CDR2 YYREEE (reference sequence). The CDR3 is 14 residues long. V was trimmed by 7 bases and J by 0 bases, leaving 11 bases between them. The CDR3 sequence is CASEKGGSGNTIYF. CDR3 DNA sequence: TGTGCCAGCGAGAAAGGGGGCTCTGGAAACACCATATATTTT.

This chain uses TRBV5-1 with TRBJ2-1; possible D gene TRBD1, 5 bases. The ends were cut back, 3 bases at V and 6 bases at J, with 16 bases in the middle. There are 15 residues in the CDR3. Looked up from germline, CDR1 is SGHRS and CDR2 is YFSETQ. CDR3 residues: CASSSGAFPGNEQFF. The CDR3 DNA reads TGCGCCAGCAGCTCTGGGGCATTTCCAGGCAATGAGCAGTTCTTC.

The V call is TRBV7-8, the J call TRBJ1-1; possibly TRBD1 for D (5 bases). The CDR3 has 16 residues. Germline assignment: CDR1 SGHVS and CDR2 FQNEAQ. Trimming cost V 3 bases and J 0 bases, with 14 bases left between them. CDR3 region: CASSLVTPGMNTEAFF. The CDR3 nucleotides are TGTGCCAGCAGCTTGGTTACCCCAGGGATGAACACTGAAGCTTTCTTT.

V is TRBV10-1 and J is TRBJ2-5, with TRBD1 identical over 8 bases. There are 14 residues in the CDR3. CDR1 and CDR2 from the germline V gene are WNHNN and SYGVQD (reference sequence). V lost 10 bases, J lost 5 bases, and 12 bases stayed unmatched. The CDR3 DNA reads as TGCGCCATAGAGAAACCAGGGGGCGGGGAGACCCAGTACTTC. Its protein product is CAIEKPGGGETQYF.

The chain carries TRBV9 and TRBJ2-3; D may be TRBD1 (6 bases). The CDR3 spans 14 residues. The V gene lost 2 bases and the J gene lost 3 bases, with 10 bases spanning the gap. CDR1 SGDLS and CDR2 YYNGEE come from the germline V gene. CDR3 in amino acids: CASSVTGQTDTQYF. The CDR3 nucleotides are TGTGCCAGCAGCGTTACGGGACAAACAGATACGCAGTATTTT.